This TCR beta chain stems from a study of radiotherapy plus CTLA-4 blockade in lung cancer. Turning to the study itself: There were objective responses in approximately 20% of patients, and roughly 33% had disease control.

CDR3 length: 14 residues. Trimming removed 3 bases from V and 2 bases from J, with 11 bases in between. The germline gives CDR1 SGHNT, CDR2 YYREEE (reference sequence). The repertoire was sequenced with immunoSEQ multiplex PCR; TCRdb's copy has only in-frame clones and lacks some. The sample carries about 95,000 clones, around 82% recorded once. Findings and limits, study-wide: TCR clones originating in tumors grew in number in blood after radiotherapy plus ipilimumab. Among reported predictors of response, early blood T cell clone dynamics with interferon-beta performed best.

Those with chemo-refractory metastatic non-small-cell lung cancer were treated with focal radiation combined with CTLA-4 blockade using ipilimumab. Worth noting for this clone: Its antigen is unknown.

Here the sequenced sample was peripheral blood, taken from a patient treated with radiotherapy plus ipilimumab. This chain uses TRBV5-4 with TRBJ2-5; D tentatively reads TRBD1 or TRBD2 (5 bases each). This receptor was obtained from a human donor with non-small cell lung cancer who had stable disease on radiotherapy plus ipilimumab. The CDR3 reads CASSSGRKQETQYF. CDR3 DNA sequence: TGTGCCAGCAGCTCGGGACGGAAGCAAGAGACCCAGTACTTC.